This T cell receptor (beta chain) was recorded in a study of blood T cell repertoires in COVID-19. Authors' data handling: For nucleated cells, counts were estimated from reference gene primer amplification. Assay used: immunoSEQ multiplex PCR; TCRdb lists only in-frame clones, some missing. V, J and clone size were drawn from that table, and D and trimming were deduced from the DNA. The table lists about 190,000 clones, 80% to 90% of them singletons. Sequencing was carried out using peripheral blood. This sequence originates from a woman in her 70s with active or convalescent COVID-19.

CDR3 amino acids: CASSSGVSYEQYF. The CDR3, as DNA: TGTGCCAGCAGTAGCGGGGTCTCCTACGAGCAGTACTTC. The J gene is TRBJ2-7, the V gene TRBV27; 7 bases agree with TRBD2. This CDR3 is 13 amino acids long. After removal of 5 bases from V and 0 bases from J, the junction contained 1 base not matched to a gene. Germline V gene lookup returns CDR1 MNHEY and CDR2 SMNVEV (reference sequence).